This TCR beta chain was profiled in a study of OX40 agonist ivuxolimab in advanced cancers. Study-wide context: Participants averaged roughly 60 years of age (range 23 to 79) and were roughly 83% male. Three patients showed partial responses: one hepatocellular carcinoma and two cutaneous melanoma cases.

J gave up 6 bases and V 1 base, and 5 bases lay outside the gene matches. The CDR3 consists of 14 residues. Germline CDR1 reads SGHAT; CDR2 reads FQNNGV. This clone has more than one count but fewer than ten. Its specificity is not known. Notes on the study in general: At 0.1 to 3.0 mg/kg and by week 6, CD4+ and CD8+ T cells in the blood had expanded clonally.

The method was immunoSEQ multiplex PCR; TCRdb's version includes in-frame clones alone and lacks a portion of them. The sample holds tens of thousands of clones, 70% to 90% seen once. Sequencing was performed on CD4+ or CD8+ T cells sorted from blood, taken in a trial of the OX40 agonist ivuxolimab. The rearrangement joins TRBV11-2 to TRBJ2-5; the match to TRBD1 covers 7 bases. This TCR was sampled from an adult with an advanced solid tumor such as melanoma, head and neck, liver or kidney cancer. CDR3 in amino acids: CASSLGQGLKTQYF. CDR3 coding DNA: TGTGCCAGCAGCTTAGGACAGGGTTTGAAGACCCAGTACTTC.